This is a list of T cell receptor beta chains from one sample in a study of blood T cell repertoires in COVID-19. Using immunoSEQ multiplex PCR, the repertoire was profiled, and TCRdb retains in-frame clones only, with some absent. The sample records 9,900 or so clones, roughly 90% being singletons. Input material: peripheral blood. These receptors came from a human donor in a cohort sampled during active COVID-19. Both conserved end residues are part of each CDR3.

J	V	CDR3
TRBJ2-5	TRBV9	CASSAGTSGGALETQYF
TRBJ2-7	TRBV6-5	CASSYSGGSYEQYF
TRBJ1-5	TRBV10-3	CAISDGTSNQPQHF
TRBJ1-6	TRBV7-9	CASSFGAYNSPLHF
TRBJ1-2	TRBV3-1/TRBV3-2	CASSLQTGGYGYTF
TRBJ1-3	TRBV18	CASSNQGTSGNTIYF
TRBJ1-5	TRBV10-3	CAIGGQDQPQHF
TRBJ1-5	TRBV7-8	CASSLGQAPGPQHF
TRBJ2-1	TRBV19	CATRRGGSQFF
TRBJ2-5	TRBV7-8	CASSLSGGGVETQYF